This entry concerns a single T cell receptor beta chain. What it binds is unknown. This sample was taken from a study of shared clonotypes between healthy human individuals. Overall study findings and caveats: At large depth, rarefaction still showed sorted-subset sequencing to be incomplete.

This CDR3 is 13 amino acids long. Trimming left V 0 bases short and J 5 bases short, with 7 bases between. The V gene's germline CDR1 is SGHNT and CDR2 YYREEE (reference sequence). The protocol was immunoSEQ multiplex PCR, while the TCRdb copy is restricted to in-frame clones and leaves out a portion. The profile covers about 2,500,000 clones, with around 94% appearing a single time and 0.11% to 0.15% taken by the ten largest. The chain combines TRBV5-4 with TRBJ2-3; D unclear. The TCR originated in a man between 18 and 29 years old in good health. The sample comprised naive CD4+ T cells sorted from blood. The subset: CD45RA+ positively selected. The CDR3 region is CASSLGTIDTQYF. CDR3 coding DNA: TGTGCCAGCAGCTTGGGGACCATAGATACGCAGTATTTT.